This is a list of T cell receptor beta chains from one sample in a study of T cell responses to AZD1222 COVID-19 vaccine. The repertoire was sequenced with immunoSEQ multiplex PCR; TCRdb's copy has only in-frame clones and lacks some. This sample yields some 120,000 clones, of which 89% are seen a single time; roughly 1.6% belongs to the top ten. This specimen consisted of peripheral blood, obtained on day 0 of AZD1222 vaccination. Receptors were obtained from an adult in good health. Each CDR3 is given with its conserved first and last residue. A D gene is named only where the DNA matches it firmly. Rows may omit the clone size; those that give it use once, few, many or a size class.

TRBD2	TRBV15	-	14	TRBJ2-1	TGTGCCACCAGTCCGGGACTAGCGTACAATGAGCAGTTCTTC	CATSPGLAYNEQFF
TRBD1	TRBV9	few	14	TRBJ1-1	TGTGCCAGCAGCAGCCCGGACAGGAGCACTGAAGCTTTCTTT	CASSSPDRSTEAFF
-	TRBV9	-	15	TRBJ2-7	TGTGCCAGCAGCGTAGGTGCAGGGAGCCCCTACGAGCAGTACTTC	CASSVGAGSPYEQYF
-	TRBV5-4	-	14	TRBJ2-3	TGTGCCAGCAGCTTACAGGGAAGCACAGATACGCAGTATTTT	CASSLQGSTDTQYF
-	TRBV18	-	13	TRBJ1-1	TGTGCCAGCTCACTAGACTCGAACACTGAAGCTTTCTTT	CASSLDSNTEAFF
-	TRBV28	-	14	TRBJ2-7	TGTGCCGGCTCCGGACGGTTCCTCTCCTACGAGCAGTACTTC	CAGSGRFLSYEQYF
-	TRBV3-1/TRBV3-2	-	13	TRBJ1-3	TGTGCCAGCAGCCAAGCAACTGGAAACACCATATATTTT	CASSQATGNTIYF
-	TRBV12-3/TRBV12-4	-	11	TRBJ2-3	TGTGCCAGCAGTTTGTTCAGGACGCAGTATTTT	CASSLFRTQYF
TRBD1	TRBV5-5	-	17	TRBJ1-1	TGTGCCAGCAGCTTCTACGGGACAGCCGTTATGAACACTGAAGCTTTCTTT	CASSFYGTAVMNTEAFF
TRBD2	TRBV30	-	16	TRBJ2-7	TGTGCCTGGAGTAGTCTAGCGGGATGTTTCGGTAACGAGCAGTACTTC	CAWSSLAGCFGNEQYF
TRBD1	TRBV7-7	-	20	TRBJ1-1	TGTGCTAGCAGCTTAGCCGACTGGGACAGCCTCGCAGACATGAACACTGAAGCTTTCTTT	CASSLADWDSLADMNTEAFF
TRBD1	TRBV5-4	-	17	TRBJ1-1	TGTGCCAGCAGCAAGGGACAGGGCCGTAGAATGGGCACTGAAGCTTTCTTT	CASSKGQGRRMGTEAFF
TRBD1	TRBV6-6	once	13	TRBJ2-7	TGTGCCAGCAGTAACAGACAGGGTAGCGAGCAGTACTTC	CASSNRQGSEQYF
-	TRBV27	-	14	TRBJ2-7	TGTGCCAGCAGTTTAGGCGGGTCGACCTACGAGCAGTACTTC	CASSLGGSTYEQYF
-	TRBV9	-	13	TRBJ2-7	TGTGCCAGCAGCGTCGGGGAGGACTACGAGCAGTACTTC	CASSVGEDYEQYF
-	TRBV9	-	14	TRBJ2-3	TGTGCCAGCAGCGTAGACAGGGGCACAGATACGCAGTATTTT	CASSVDRGTDTQYF
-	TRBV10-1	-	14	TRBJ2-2	TGCGCCAGCAGTCGCGATCCGAACACCGGGGAGCTGTTTTTT	CASSRDPNTGELFF
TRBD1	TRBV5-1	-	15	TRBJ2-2	TGCGCCAGCAGCCACGGACAGGGGCACACCGGGGAGCTGTTTTTT	CASSHGQGHTGELFF
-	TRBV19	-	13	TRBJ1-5	TGTGCCAGTAGTATGTCCCCGTATCAGCCCCAGCATTTT	CASSMSPYQPQHF
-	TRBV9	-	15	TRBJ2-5	TGTGCCAGCACCTCCCTCTGGGGAGCGGAGGAGACCCAGTACTTC	CASTSLWGAEETQYF
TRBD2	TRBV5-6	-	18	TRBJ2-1	TGTGCCAGCAGCACGGGTATTTTTGCGGGAGGGCCTGGCAATGAGCAGTTCTTC	CASSTGIFAGGPGNEQFF
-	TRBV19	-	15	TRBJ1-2	TGTGCCAGTAGTATAGATAGGTGGCGGACGGTCGGCTACACCTTC	CASSIDRWRTVGYTF
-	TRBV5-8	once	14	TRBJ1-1	TGTGCCAGCAGCCGGGGTATCCAGGTGGTTAAAGCTTTCTTT	CASSRGIQVVKAFF
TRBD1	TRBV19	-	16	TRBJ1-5	TGTGCCAGTAGTATAGTATGGGGACAGGGGAATCAGCCCCAGCATTTT	CASSIVWGQGNQPQHF
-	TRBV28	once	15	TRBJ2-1	TGTGCCAGCATTAAAAGCGGTAGAGGGGGTAATGAGCAGTTCTTC	CASIKSGRGGNEQFF
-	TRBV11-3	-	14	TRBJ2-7	TGTGCCAGCAGCCCCAGTGGGAGCTCCTACGAGCAGTACTTC	CASSPSGSSYEQYF
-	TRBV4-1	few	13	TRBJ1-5	TGCGCCAGCAGCCAAGCGAGGTTGGAGCCCCAGCATTTT	CASSQARLEPQHF
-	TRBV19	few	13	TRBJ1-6	TGTGCCAGTACTTGGGCCACGGCTTCACCCCTCCACTTT	CASTWATASPLHF
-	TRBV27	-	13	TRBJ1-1	TGTGCCAGCAGTCCAAGGTTGAACACTGAAGCTTTCTTT	CASSPRLNTEAFF
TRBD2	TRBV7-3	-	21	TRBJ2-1	TGTGCCAGCAGCCGTACCGGTGGGACAACCCTGAGGCGGGAGGACGTCAATGAGCAGTTCTTC	CASSRTGGTTLRREDVNEQFF
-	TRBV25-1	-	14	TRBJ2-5	TGTGCCAGCAGTGATATCGGGGGACAAGAGACCCAGTACTTC	CASSDIGGQETQYF
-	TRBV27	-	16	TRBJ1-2	TGTGCCAGCAGTTTACGAGGTGTCAGCAGAAACTATGGCTACACCTTC	CASSLRGVSRNYGYTF
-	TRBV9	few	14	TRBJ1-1	TGTGCCAGCAGCGTAGGGCGGATGAACACTGAAGCTTTCTTT	CASSVGRMNTEAFF
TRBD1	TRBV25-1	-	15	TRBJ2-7	TGTGCCAGCAGTGACGGGACAGGGGACATCTACGAGCAGTACTTC	CASSDGTGDIYEQYF
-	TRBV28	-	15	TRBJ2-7	TGTGCCAGCACCTCACCGGGGGAGTCAATAAACGAGCAGTACTTC	CASTSPGESINEQYF
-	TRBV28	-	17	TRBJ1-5	TGTGCCAGCAGTTCCAGGGCCCTAGCTAATAGCAATCAGCCCCAGCATTTT	CASSSRALANSNQPQHF
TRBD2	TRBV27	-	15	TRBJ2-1	TGTGCCAGCAGTTTAACGGGAGGGCCCATCAATGAGCAGTTCTTC	CASSLTGGPINEQFF
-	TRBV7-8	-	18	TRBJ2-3	TGTGCCAGCAGCTTAAGGTCCCCCGGGGGCTCTAGCACAGATACGCAGTATTTT	CASSLRSPGGSSTDTQYF
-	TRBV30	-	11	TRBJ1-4	TGTGCCTGGAGCCGGGGGGGGGAACTGTTTTTT	CAWSRGGELFF
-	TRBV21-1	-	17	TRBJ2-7	TGTGCCAGCAGCAATTTTAGTCAGGATTTTTTTTCCTACGAGCAGTACTTC	CASSNFSQDFFSYEQYF
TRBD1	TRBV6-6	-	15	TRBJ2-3	TGTGCCAGCAGCACCGGGACAGGTGTTACAGATACGCAGTATTTT	CASSTGTGVTDTQYF
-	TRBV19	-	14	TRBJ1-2	TGTGCCAGTAACACCCCCCAGGGTCCCTATGGCTACACCTTC	CASNTPQGPYGYTF
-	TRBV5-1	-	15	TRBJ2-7	TGCGCCAGCAGCTTGGCCCCAGGGGGGACCTACGAGCAGTACTTC	CASSLAPGGTYEQYF
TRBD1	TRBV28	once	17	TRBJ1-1	TGTGCCAGCAGTTTAGGGACGATGGGCAGGGGGCCGTCTGAAGCTTTCTTT	CASSLGTMGRGPSEAFF
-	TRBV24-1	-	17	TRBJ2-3	TGTGCCACCAGTGAACCCCGGGACCCAGCCAGCCCAGATACGCAGTATTTT	CATSEPRDPASPDTQYF
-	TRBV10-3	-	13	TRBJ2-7	TGTGCCATCAGTGAATACCGGGTTTACGAGCAGTACTTC	CAISEYRVYEQYF
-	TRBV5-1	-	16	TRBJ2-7	TGCGCCAGCAGCTTGGGAACAGGGCGTTTATCCTACGAGCAGTACTTC	CASSLGTGRLSYEQYF
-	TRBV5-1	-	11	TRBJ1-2	TGCGCCAGCGCGGAGGGTTATGGCTACACCTTC	CASAEGYGYTF
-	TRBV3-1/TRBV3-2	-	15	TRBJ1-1	TGTGCCAGCAGCCAAGAGTTCAGGGTGGACACTGAAGCTTTCTTT	CASSQEFRVDTEAFF
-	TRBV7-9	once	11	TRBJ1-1	TGTGCCAGCAGGGTCGGGGGTGAAGCTTTCTTT	CASRVGGEAFF
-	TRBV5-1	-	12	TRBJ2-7	TGCGCCAGCAGCTTGGGGGGGTACGAGCAGTACTTC	CASSLGGYEQYF
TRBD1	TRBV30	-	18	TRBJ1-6	TGTGCCTGGAGCAAGAATAACCGGGACAGGGTCTATAATTCACCCCTCCACTTT	CAWSKNNRDRVYNSPLHF
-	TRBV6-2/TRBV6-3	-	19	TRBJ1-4	TGTGCCAGCAGTTACTCGACTCACGCGGCTGGAGGGGAGGATGAAAAACTGTTTTTT	CASSYSTHAAGGEDEKLFF
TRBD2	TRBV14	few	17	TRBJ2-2	TGTGCCAGCAGCCAAGATTCGGGGGGAGGACCCACCGGGGAGCTGTTTTTT	CASSQDSGGGPTGELFF
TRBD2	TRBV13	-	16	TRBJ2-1	TGTGCCAGCAGCTTGGGCGGGGGGAACTCCTACAATGAGCAGTTCTTC	CASSLGGGNSYNEQFF
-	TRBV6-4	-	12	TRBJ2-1	TGTGCCAGCAGGGGTCTCTACAATGAGCAGTTCTTC	CASRGLYNEQFF
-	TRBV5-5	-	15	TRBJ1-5	TGTGCCAGCAGCTTGGCGTTGGGGGGCAATCAGCCCCAGCATTTT	CASSLALGGNQPQHF